This entry lists 21 T cell receptor beta chains sequenced from one sample in a study of CD8 T cells in ankylosing spondylitis. Findings and caveats of the study: Seemingly characteristic of ankylosing spondylitis blood was a TCR beta motif consisting of about 8 highly homologous variants.

Antigen specificity for these receptors is unknown. MiXCR, applied by TCRdb to the 5' RACE reads, yields one record per CDR3 protein. The sample holds more than 650,000 distinct CDR3 sequences; about 10% are singletons and the top ten take more than 0.5%. Sequencing was done on a sample of blood, either unsorted or a sorted T cell fraction (not recorded which). All receptors derive from a male donor with ankylosing spondylitis.

This clonotype was counted only a few times. The V call is TRBV20-1, the J call TRBJ2-7; 14 nucleotides align to TRBD2. Germline values: CDR1 DFQATT, CDR2 SNEGSKA (reference sequence). V trimming: 3 bases; J trimming: 3 bases; junction bases outside the gene matches: 10. The CDR3 sequence is 17 residues long. This CDR3 reads CSARRLAGGFSRYEQYF. Here the CDR3 DNA reads TGCAGTGCTAGGCGACTAGCGGGAGGGTTTAGTCGCTACGAGCAGTACTTC.

The genes are TRBV29-1 and TRBJ2-3, with D possibly TRBD2 on 5 matching bases. V lost 4 bases and J 0 bases, leaving 11 bases between the germline ends. The CDR3 length is 14 residues. CDR1 is SQVTM and CDR2 is ANQGSEA in the germline V gene. CDR3 in DNA: TGCAGCGTTGTAGGAGGTTCGAGCACAGATACGCAGTATTTT. It translates to CSVVGGSSTDTQYF.

The gene calls are TRBV20-1 and TRBJ2-7; 7 bases line up with TRBD1. The CDR3 consists of 15 residues. The V gene's germline CDR1 is DFQATT and CDR2 SNEGSKA (reference sequence). The V gene end was trimmed by 2 bases and the J gene end by 6 bases; junction bases not matched to a gene: 13. The DNA of the CDR3 is TGCAGTGCTAGACCCCTTACAGGGGATACGGTCGAGCAGTACTTC. The encoded protein is CSARPLTGDTVEQYF.

This chain connects TRBV11-2 to TRBJ2-6, with no clear D. The CDR3 contains 16 residues. Trimming left V 5 bases short and J 0 bases short, with 11 bases between. CDR1 is SGHAT and CDR2 is FQNNGV in the germline V gene. The CDR3 DNA is TGTGCCAGCAGCCTAAGCTGGATCTCTGGGGCCAACGTCCTGACTTTC. Protein: CASSLSWISGANVLTF.

This clonotype has a handful of counts. V gene TRBV28 combines with J gene TRBJ1-1; D is undetermined. Germline V gives CDR1 MDHEN, CDR2 SYDVKM. The length of the CDR3 is 12 residues. V lost 6 bases to trimming and J lost 3 bases, with 8 bases between them. For the CDR3, the DNA is TGTGCCAGCAGATATTTACACACTGAAGCTTTCTTT. Translating gives CASRYLHTEAFF.

This clonotype was seen more than once but under ten times. The chain has TRBV5-1 and TRBJ2-3; a weak D match, TRBD1 (5 bases). Per the germline V gene, CDR1 is SGHRS and CDR2 is YFSETQ. Trimming removed 0 bases from V and 6 bases from J, with 11 bases in between. CDR3 length: 14 amino acids. In DNA form, the CDR3 reads TGCGCCAGCAGCTTGGACAGCAGACAGGATACGCAGTATTTT. It codes for CASSLDSRQDTQYF.

This clonotype was seen a handful of times. The chain joins TRBV10-3 to TRBJ2-4; no clear D. Germline CDR1 and CDR2: ENHRY and SYGVKD. CDR3 length: 14 amino acids. V was shortened by 4 bases and J by 0 bases, with 7 bases between the two germline ends. For the CDR3, the DNA is TGTGCCATCAGTGTCGGTTTAGCCAAAAACATTCAGTACTTC. Its translation: CAISVGLAKNIQYF.

This clonotype was detected many times. The chain combines TRBV6-5 with TRBJ1-4, with D perhaps matching TRBD1 (5 bases). The CDR3 extends over 16 amino acids. Germline assignment: CDR1 MNHEY and CDR2 SVGAGI. Trimming shortened V by 0 bases and J by 7 bases, and 15 bases separated the two germline ends. Written as DNA, the CDR3 is TGTGCCAGCAGTTACTCGATGGCACAGAGGGGTGAAAAACTGTTTTTT. Amino acid sequence: CASSYSMAQRGEKLFF.

In its sample, this clonotype was seen many times. V gene TRBV20-1 combines with J gene TRBJ2-5; D not resolved. CDR3 length: 12 residues. The germline V and J ends were trimmed by 8 bases and 0 bases, with 10 bases remaining between them. From germline, CDR1 is DFQATT and CDR2 SNEGSKA (reference sequence). In nucleotides, the CDR3 is TGCAGTCACCAGGAGTACCAAGAGACCCAGTACTTC. It is translated as CSHQEYQETQYF.

This clonotype turned up a few times. This chain uses TRBV5-1 with TRBJ2-1; D is undetermined. Germline V gene lookup returns CDR1 SGHRS and CDR2 YFSETQ. CDR3 size: 16 residues. V lost 1 base to trimming and J lost 4 bases, with 15 bases between them. In DNA, the CDR3 is TGCGCCAGCAGCTTGTCATTACAACCAATTTACAATGAGCAGTTCTTC. Translating it yields CASSLSLQPIYNEQFF.

The gene calls are TRBV4-2 and TRBJ2-1; the D gene is possibly TRBD1 (6 bases). This CDR3 is 18 amino acids long. Germline V gives CDR1 LGHNA, CDR2 YNFKEQ. The V gene lost 0 bases and the J gene lost 0 bases, with 15 bases spanning the gap. The CDR3 protein is CASSQDYLQGLSYNEQFF. In nucleotides, the CDR3 is TGTGCCAGCAGCCAAGATTACTTACAGGGCCTCTCCTACAATGAGCAGTTCTTC.

This chain links TRBV7-9 with TRBJ2-3, with a tentative D call TRBD1 (5 bases). The germline V gene has CDR1 SEHNR and CDR2 FQNEAQ (reference sequence). Trimming pared 0 bases from V and 5 bases from J, leaving 12 bases between. The CDR3 loop spans 15 amino acids. DNA for the CDR3: TGTGCCAGCAGCTTAGCTTCAGGGTTTGGAGATACGCAGTATTTT. Translation: CASSLASGFGDTQYF.

This clonotype was recorded a few times. The chain carries TRBV30 and TRBJ2-3; D is possibly TRBD1 (5 bases). The CDR3 covers 12 residues. Germline loops: CDR1 GTSNPN, CDR2 SVGIG (reference sequence). Trimming left V 3 bases short and J 4 bases short, with 8 bases between. The DNA of the CDR3 is TGTGCCTGGAGCTTCAGGGCAGATACGCAGTATTTT. Translation gives CAWSFRADTQYF.

The gene calls are TRBV6-1 and TRBJ2-6; no clear D gene. From germline, CDR1 is MNHNS and CDR2 SASEGT. The V and J ends lost 8 bases and 0 bases respectively, with 8 bases between them. The CDR3 has 14 residues. The CDR3 nucleotides read TGTGCCAGCCGCCTAGACTCTGGGGCCAACGTCCTGACTTTC. It yields the protein CASRLDSGANVLTF.

The rearrangement joins TRBV10-3 to TRBJ2-3; tentatively, D is TRBD1 (5 bases). Trimming shortened V by 0 bases and J by 4 bases, and 20 bases separated the two germline ends. The CDR3 runs 18 residues. CDR1 is ENHRY, CDR2 SYGVKD, per germline. CDR3 nucleotides: TGTGCCATCAGTGAGTCGAAGGAGACAGTCTCGTGGCCAGATACGCAGTATTTT. It encodes CAISESKETVSWPDTQYF.

The chain carries TRBV6-1 and TRBJ2-7; D unclear. The germline V gene encodes CDR1 MNHNS and CDR2 SASEGT. Deletions cut 6 bases from V and 7 bases from J, with 16 bases between. The CDR3 has 13 residues. CDR3: CASSMGYSIEQYF. CDR3 nucleotides: TGTGCCAGCAGCATGGGCTATTCGATTGAGCAGTACTTC.

The CDR3 nucleotides are TGCAGTGCTAGAGATCTAGACAGTACCTACAATGAGCAGTTCTTC. Translated: CSARDLDSTYNEQFF. The rearrangement links TRBV20-1 to TRBJ2-1; weak D call: TRBD1 (5 bases). In germline, CDR1 is DFQATT, CDR2 SNEGSKA (reference sequence). The V and J ends lost 0 bases and 2 bases respectively, with 11 bases between them. This CDR3 is built from 15 residues.

This clonotype was detected only once. The chain employs TRBV7-3 and TRBJ2-2, with 9 nucleotides matching TRBD2. CDR3 length: 16 amino acids. With 3 bases clipped from V and 3 bases from J, the junction kept 5 bases outside the gene matches. CDR1 and CDR2 (germline): SGHTA, FQGTGA. CDR3 residues: CASSLLGGGDTGELFF. CDR3 sequence (DNA): TGTGCCAGCAGCTTGCTAGGCGGGGGGGACACCGGGGAGCTGTTTTTT.

The DNA of the CDR3 is TGTGCCAGCAGTTTTCAGGAGGCAGCTGGAAACACCATATATTTT. Translated: CASSFQEAAGNTIYF. V and J are TRBV12-3 or TRBV12-4 and TRBJ1-3; the D is unclear. Trimming removed 3 bases from V and 2 bases from J, with 11 bases in between. CDR3 length equals 15 residues.

This clonotype was observed a handful of times. The chain links TRBV6-2 or TRBV6-3 to TRBJ2-7; TRBD2 might be the D (5 bases). Germline lookup yields CDR1 MNHEY and CDR2 SVGEGT. Trimming left V 4 bases short and J 3 bases short, with 10 bases between. The CDR3 consists of 13 residues. CDR3 in amino acids: CASSFDYLYEQYF. CDR3 sequence (DNA): TGTGCCAGCAGTTTTGACTACCTCTACGAGCAGTACTTC.

This clonotype was seen a handful of times. V and J are TRBV6-2 or TRBV6-3 and TRBJ2-5, with 8 nucleotides matching TRBD1. CDR1 is MNHEY and CDR2 is SVGEGT in the germline V gene. The CDR3 sequence is 13 residues long. The ends lost 8 bases at V and 0 bases at J; junction bases unmatched: 2. The CDR3 DNA reads as TGTGCCAGCCGGACAGGGAACCAAGAGACCCAGTACTTC. This codes for CASRTGNQETQYF.